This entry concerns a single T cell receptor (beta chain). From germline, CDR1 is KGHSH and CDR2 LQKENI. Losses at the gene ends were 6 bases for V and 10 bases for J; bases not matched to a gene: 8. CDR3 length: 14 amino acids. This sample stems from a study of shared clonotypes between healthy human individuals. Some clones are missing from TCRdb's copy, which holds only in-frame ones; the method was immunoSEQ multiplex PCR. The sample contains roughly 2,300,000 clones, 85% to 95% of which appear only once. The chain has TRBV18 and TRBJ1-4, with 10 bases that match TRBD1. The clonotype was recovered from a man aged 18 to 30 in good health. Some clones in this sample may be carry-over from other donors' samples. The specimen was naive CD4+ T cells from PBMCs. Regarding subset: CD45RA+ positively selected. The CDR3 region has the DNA TGTGCCAGCTCTCAGGACAGGGGGGATCGAAAACTGTTTTTT. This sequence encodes CASSQDRGDRKLFF.